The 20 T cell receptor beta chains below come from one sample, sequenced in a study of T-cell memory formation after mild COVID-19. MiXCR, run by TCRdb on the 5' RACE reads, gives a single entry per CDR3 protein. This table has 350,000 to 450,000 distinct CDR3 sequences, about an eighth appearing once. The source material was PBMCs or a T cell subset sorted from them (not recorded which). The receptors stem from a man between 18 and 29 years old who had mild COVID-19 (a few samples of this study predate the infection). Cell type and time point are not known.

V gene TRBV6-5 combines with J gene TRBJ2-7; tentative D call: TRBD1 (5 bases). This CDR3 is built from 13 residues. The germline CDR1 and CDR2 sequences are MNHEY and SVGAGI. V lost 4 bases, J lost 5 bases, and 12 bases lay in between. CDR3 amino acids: CASSSGRADEQYV. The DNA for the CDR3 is TGTGCCAGCAGTTCGGGCAGGGCCGACGAGCAGTACGTC.

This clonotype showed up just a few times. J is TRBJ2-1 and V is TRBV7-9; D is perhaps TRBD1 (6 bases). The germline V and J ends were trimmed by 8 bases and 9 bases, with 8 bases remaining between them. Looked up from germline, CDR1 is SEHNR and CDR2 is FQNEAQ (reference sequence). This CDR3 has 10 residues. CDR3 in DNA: TGTGCCAGCGGACAGCTTGAGCAGTTCTTC. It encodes CASGQLEQFF.

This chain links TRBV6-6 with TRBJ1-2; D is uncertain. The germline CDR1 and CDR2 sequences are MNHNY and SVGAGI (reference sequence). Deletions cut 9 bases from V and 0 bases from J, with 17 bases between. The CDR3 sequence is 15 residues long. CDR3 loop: CASSPAGRSNYGYTF. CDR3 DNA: TGTGCCAGTAGTCCAGCGGGAAGGTCTAACTATGGCTACACCTTC.

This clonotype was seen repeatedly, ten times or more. CDR3 sequence reads: CASSPGGVSYEQYV. CDR3 nucleotide sequence: TGCGCCAGCAGCCCAGGGGGGGTATCCTACGAGCAGTACGTC. The V gene is TRBV5-1, the J gene TRBJ2-7; either TRBD1 or TRBD2 may fit D (7 bases each). V lost 4 bases to trimming and J lost 1 base, with 12 bases between them. Germline V lookup: CDR1 SGHRS, CDR2 YFSETQ. This CDR3 comprises 14 residues.

The DNA of the CDR3 is TGTGCCAGCAGCAACCGGGAGGGGCCTAGCACAGATACGCAGTATTTT. It codes for CASSNREGPSTDTQYF. The genes are TRBV7-3 and TRBJ2-3, with 8 nucleotides matching TRBD2. Germline V lookup: CDR1 SGHTA, CDR2 FQGTGA. V was clipped by 5 bases and J by 0 bases; unmatched bases: 7. There are 16 residues in the CDR3.

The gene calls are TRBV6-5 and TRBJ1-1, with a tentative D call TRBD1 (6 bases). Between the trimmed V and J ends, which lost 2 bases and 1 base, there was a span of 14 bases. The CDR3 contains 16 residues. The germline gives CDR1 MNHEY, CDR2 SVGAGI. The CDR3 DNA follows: TGTGCCAGCAGTTACGACGGGGGGCGGAGGAACACTGAAGCTTTCTTT. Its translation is CASSYDGGRRNTEAFF.

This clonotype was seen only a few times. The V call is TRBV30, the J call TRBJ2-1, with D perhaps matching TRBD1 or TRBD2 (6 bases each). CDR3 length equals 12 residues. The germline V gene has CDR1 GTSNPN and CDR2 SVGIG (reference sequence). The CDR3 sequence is CALTEGGDEQFF. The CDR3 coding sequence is TGTGCGCTCACAGAGGGGGGCGATGAGCAGTTCTTC.

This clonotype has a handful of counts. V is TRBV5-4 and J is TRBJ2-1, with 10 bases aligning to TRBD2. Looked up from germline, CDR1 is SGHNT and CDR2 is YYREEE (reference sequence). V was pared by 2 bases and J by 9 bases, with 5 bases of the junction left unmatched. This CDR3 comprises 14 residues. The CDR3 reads CASSFSGGRSEQFF. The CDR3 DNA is TGTGCCAGCAGCTTTAGCGGGGGGCGGAGTGAGCAGTTCTTC.

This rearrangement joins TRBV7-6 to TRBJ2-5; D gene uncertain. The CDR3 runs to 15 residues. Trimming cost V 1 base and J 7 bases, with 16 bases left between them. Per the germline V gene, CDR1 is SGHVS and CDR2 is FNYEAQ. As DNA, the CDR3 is TGTGCCAGCAGCTTAGGAGGCACACAGTGGGGGACCCAGTACTTC. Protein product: CASSLGGTQWGTQYF.

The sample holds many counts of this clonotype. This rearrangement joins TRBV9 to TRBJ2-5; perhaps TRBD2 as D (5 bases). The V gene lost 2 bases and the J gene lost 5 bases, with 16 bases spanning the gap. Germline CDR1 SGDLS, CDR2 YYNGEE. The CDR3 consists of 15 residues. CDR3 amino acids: CASSVAGWARETQYF. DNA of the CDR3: TGTGCCAGCAGCGTCGCGGGTTGGGCTCGGGAGACCCAGTACTTC. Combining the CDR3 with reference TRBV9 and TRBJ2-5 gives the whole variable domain DSGVTQTPKHLITATGQRVTLRCSPRSGDLSVYWYQQSLDQGLQFLIQYYNGEERAKGNILERFSAQQFPDLHSELNLSSLELGDSALYFCASSVAGWARETQYFGPGTRLLVL.

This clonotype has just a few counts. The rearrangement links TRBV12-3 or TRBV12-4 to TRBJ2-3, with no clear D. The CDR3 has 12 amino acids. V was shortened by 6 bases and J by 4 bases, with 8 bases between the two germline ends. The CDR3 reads CASRAAPDTQYF. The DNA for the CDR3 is TGTGCCAGCAGGGCTGCCCCAGATACGCAGTATTTT.

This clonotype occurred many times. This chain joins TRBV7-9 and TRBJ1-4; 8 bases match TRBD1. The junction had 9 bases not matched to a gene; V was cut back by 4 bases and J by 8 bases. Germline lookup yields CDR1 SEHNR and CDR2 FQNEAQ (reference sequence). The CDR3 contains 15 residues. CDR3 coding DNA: TGTGCCAGCAGCTCCACGGACAGGGTAAACGAAAAACTGTTTTTT. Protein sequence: CASSSTDRVNEKLFF.

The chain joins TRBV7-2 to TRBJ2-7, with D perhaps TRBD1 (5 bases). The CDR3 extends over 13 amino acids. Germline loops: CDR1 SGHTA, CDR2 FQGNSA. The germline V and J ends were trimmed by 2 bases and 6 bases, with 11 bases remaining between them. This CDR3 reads CASSLTGTSEQYV. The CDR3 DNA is TGTGCCAGCAGCTTAACAGGAACCTCCGAGCAGTACGTC.

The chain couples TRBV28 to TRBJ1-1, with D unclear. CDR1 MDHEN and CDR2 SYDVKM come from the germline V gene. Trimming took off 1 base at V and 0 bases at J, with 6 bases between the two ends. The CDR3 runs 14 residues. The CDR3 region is CASSLFKMNTEAFF. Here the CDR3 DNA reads TGTGCCAGCAGTTTATTTAAAATGAACACTGAAGCTTTCTTT.

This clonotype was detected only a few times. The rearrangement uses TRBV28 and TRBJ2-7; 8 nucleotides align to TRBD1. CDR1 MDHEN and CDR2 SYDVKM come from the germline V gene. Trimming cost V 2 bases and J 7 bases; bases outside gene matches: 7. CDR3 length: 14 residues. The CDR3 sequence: CASSLGRGREEQYV. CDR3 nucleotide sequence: TGTGCCAGCAGTTTAGGCAGGGGGCGCGAAGAGCAGTACGTC.

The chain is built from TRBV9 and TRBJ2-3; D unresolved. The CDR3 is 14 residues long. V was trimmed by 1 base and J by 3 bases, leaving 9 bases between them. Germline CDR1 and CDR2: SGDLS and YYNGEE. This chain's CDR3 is CASSVQSYTDTQYF. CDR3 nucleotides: TGTGCCAGCAGCGTACAATCCTATACAGATACGCAGTATTTT.

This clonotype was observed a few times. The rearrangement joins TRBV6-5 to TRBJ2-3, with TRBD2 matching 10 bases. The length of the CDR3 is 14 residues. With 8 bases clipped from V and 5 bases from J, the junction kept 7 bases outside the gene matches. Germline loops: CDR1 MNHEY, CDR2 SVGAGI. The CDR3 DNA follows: TGTGCCAGCGTCCCGAGCGGGGGGGGAGATACGCAGTATTTT. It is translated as CASVPSGGGDTQYF.

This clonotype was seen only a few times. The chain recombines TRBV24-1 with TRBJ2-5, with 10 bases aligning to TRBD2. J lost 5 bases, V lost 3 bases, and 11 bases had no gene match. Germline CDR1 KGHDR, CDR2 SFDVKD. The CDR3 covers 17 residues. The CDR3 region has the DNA TGTGCCACCAGTGATAATCGAGCGGGGGGGCCAGGTGAGACCCAGTACTTC. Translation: CATSDNRAGGPGETQYF.

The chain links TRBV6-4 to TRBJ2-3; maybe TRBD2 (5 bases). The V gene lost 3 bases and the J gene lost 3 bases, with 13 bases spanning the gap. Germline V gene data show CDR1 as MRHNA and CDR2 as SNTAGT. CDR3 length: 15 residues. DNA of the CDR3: TGTGCCAGCAGTGAGGACGGGGTGCAAACAGATACGCAGTATTTT. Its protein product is CASSEDGVQTDTQYF.

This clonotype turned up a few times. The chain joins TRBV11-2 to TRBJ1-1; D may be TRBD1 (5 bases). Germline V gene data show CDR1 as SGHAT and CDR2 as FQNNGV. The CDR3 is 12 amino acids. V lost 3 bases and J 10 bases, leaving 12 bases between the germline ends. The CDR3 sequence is CASSFQGRRAFF. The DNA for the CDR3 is TGTGCCAGCAGCTTTCAGGGTAGGCGAGCTTTCTTT.